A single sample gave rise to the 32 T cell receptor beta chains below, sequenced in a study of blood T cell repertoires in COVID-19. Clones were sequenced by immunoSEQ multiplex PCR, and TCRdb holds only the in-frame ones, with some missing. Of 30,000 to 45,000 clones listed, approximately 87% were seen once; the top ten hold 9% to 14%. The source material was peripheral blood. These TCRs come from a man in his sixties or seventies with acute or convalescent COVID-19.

CDR3 nucleotide sequence: TGCGCCAGCAGCCAAGGGACAGGTTCCCTCGAGCAGTACTTC. This gives the protein CASSQGTGSLEQYF. The chain carries TRBV5-1 and TRBJ2-7; 8 bases line up with TRBD1. Unmatched junction bases numbered 9, after V lost 4 bases and J lost 6 bases. The length of the CDR3 is 14 residues. Per germline, CDR1 SGHRS and CDR2 YFSETQ.

CDR3 nucleotides: TGCGCCAGCAGCTTGGACTTTTCCCCCGGGGAGCTGTTTTTT. The encoded protein is CASSLDFSPGELFF. This rearrangement joins TRBV5-1 to TRBJ2-2; no reliable D call. Germline CDR1 and CDR2: SGHRS and YFSETQ. The CDR3 consists of 14 residues. Between the trimmed V and J ends, which lost 0 bases and 6 bases, there was a span of 9 bases.

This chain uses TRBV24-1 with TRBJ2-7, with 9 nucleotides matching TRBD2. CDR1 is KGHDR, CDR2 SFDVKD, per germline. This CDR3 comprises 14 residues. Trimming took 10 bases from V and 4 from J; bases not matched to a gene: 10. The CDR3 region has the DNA TGTGCCACACAATCGACTAGCGGAACTTACGAGCAGTACTTC. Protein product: CATQSTSGTYEQYF.

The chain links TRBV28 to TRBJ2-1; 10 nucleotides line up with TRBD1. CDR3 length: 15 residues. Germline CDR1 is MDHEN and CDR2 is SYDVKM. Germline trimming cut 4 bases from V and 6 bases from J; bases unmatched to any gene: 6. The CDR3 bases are TGTGCCAGCAGTTCCCGGGACAGGGGAAGCAATGAGCAGTTCTTC. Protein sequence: CASSSRDRGSNEQFF.

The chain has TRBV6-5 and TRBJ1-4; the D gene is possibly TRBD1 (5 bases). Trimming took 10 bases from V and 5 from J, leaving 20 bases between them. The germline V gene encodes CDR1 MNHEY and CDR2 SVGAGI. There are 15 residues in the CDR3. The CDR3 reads CATATRGELNEKLFF. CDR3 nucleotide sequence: TGTGCCACCGCCACCCGGGGGGAACTAAATGAAAAACTGTTTTTT.

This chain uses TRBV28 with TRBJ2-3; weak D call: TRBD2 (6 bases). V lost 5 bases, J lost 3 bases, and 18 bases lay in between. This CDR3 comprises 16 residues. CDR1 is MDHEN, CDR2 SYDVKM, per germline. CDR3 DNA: TGTGCCAGCAGTCCCCGGGGGAGGTGGGGGACAGATACGCAGTATTTT. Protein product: CASSPRGRWGTDTQYF.

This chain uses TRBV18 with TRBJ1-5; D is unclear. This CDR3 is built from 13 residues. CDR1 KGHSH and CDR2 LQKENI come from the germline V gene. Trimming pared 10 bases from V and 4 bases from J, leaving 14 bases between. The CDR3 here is CATLEVLNQPQHF. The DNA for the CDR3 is TGTGCCACCCTGGAGGTCCTAAATCAGCCCCAGCATTTT.

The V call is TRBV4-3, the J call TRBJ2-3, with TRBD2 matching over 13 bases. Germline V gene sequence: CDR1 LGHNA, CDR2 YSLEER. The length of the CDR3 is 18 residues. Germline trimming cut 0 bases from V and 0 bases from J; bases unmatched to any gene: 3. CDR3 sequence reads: CASSQDTSGRGSTDTQYF. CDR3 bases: TGCGCCAGCAGCCAAGATACTAGCGGGAGGGGGAGCACAGATACGCAGTATTTT.

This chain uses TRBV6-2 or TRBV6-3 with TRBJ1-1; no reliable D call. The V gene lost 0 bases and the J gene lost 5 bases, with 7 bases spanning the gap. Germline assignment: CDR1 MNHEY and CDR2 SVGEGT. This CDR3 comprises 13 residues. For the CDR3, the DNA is TGTGCCAGCAGTTACTCGATCGAGACTGAAGCTTTCTTT. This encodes CASSYSIETEAFF.

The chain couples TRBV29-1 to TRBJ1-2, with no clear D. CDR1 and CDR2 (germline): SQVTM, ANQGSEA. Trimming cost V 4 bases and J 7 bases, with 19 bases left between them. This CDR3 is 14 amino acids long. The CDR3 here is CSVGADTLGGGYTF. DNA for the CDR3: TGCAGCGTTGGGGCCGACACATTGGGAGGTGGCTACACCTTC.

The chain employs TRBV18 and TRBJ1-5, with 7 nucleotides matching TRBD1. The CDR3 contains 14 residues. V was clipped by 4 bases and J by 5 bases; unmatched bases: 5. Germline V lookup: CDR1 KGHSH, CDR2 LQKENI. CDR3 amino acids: CASSQGTDDQPQHF. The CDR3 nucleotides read TGTGCCAGCTCACAGGGGACAGATGATCAGCCCCAGCATTTT.

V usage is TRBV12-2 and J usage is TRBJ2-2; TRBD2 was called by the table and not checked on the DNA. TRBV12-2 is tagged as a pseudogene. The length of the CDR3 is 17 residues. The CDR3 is CASRRGTSGVNTGELFF. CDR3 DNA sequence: TGTGCAAGTCGCCGGGGGACTAGCGGGGTAAACACCGGGGAGCTGTTTTTT.

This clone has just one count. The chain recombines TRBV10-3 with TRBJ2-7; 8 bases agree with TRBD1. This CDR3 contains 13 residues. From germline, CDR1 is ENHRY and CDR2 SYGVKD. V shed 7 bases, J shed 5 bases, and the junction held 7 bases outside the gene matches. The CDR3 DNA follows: TGTGCCATCAACCACAGGGGGGAACACGAGCAGTACTTC. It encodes CAINHRGEHEQYF.

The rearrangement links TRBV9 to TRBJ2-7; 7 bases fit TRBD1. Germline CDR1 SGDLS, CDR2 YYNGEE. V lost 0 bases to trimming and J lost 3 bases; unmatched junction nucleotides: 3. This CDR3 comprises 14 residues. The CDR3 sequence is CASSVEGAFYEQYF. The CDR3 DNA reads TGTGCCAGCAGCGTAGAGGGGGCCTTCTACGAGCAGTACTTC.

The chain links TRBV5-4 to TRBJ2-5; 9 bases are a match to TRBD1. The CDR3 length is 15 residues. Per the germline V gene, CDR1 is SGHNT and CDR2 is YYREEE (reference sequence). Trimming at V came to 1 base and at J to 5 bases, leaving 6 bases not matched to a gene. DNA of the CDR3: TGTGCCAGCAGCTTGAGGACAGGGGTTGGGGAGACCCAGTACTTC. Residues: CASSLRTGVGETQYF.

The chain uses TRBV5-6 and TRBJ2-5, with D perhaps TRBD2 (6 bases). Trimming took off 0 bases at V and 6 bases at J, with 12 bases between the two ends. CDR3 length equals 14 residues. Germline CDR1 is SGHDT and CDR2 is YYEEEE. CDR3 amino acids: CASSLAAGRKTQYF. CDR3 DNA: TGTGCCAGCAGCTTGGCGGCAGGGAGGAAGACCCAGTACTTC.

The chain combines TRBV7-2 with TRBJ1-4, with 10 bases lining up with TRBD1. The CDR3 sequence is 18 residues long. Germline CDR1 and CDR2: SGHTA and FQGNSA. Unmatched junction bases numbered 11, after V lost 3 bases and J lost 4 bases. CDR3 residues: CASSFLDPGTGVNEKLFF. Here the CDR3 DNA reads TGTGCCAGCAGCTTTCTTGACCCCGGGACAGGGGTTAATGAAAAACTGTTTTTT.

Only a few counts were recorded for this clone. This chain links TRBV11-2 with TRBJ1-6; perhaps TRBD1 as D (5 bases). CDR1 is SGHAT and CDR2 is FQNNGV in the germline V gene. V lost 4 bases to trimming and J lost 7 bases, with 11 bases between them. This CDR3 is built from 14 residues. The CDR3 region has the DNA TGTGCCAGCAGCTCTACGGGGGAGAATTCACCCCTCCACTTT. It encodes CASSSTGENSPLHF.

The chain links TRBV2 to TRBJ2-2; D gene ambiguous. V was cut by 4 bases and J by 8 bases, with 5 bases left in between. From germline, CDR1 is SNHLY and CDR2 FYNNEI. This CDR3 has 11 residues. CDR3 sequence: CASSVLGELFF. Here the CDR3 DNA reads TGTGCCAGCAGTGTCTTGGGGGAGCTGTTTTTT. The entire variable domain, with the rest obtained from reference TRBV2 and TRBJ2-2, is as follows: EPEVTQTPSHQVTQMGQEVILRCVPISNHLYFYWYRQILGQKVEFLVSFYNNEISEKSEIFDDQFSVERPDGSNFTLKIRSTKLEDSAMYFCASSVLGELFFGEGSRLTVL.

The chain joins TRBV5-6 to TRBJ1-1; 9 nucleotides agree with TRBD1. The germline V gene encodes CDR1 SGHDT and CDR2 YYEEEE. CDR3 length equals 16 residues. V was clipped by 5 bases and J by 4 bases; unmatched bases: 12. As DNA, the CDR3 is TGTGCCAGCAGGAACCTACAGGGGGCGGGAGGCACTGAAGCTTTCTTT. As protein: CASRNLQGAGGTEAFF. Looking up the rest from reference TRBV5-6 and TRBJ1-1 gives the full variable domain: DAGVTQSPTHLIKTRGQQVTLRCSPKSGHDTVSWYQQALGQGPQFIFQYYEEEERQRGNFPDRFSGHQFPNYSSELNVNALLLGDSALYLCASRNLQGAGGTEAFFGQGTRLTVV.

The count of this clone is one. The CDR3 DNA is TGTGCCAGCAGCCTTCGGGGTGGTCAAGAGACCCAGTACTTC. It encodes CASSLRGGQETQYF. The chain employs TRBV14 and TRBJ2-5; tentative D call: TRBD2 (5 bases). This CDR3 contains 14 residues. Germline loops: CDR1 SGHDN, CDR2 FVKESK. Trimming pared 4 bases from V and 2 bases from J, leaving 11 bases between.

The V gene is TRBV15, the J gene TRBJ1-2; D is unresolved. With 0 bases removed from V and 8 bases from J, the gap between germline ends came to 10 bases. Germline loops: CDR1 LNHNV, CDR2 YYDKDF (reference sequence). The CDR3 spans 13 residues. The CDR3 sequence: CATSRDWSEGYTF. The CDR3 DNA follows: TGTGCCACCAGCAGAGATTGGTCGGAGGGCTACACCTTC.

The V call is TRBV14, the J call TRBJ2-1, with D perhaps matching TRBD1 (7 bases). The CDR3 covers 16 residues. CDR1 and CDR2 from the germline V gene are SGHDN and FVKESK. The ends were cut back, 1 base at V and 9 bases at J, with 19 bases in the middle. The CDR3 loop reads CASSQGTLGQGGEQFF. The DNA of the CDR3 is TGTGCCAGCAGCCAAGGGACCCTAGGGCAGGGGGGTGAGCAGTTCTTC.

CDR3: CASRKFGASGFTDTQYF. In DNA, the CDR3 is TGTGCCAGCAGGAAATTCGGGGCTAGCGGTTTCACAGATACGCAGTATTTT. The V and J genes are TRBV27 and TRBJ2-3, with 7 nucleotides matching TRBD2. This CDR3 spans 17 amino acids. The V and J ends lost 6 bases and 2 bases, in that order; junction bases with no gene match: 14. CDR1 MNHEY and CDR2 SMNVEV come from the germline V gene (reference sequence).

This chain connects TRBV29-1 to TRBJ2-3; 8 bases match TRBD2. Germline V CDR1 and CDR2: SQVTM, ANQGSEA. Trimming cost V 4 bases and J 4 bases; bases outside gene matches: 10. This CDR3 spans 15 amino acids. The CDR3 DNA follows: TGCAGCGTTGCAGGGACCAGCGGGAGCGCAGATACGCAGTATTTT. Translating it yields CSVAGTSGSADTQYF.

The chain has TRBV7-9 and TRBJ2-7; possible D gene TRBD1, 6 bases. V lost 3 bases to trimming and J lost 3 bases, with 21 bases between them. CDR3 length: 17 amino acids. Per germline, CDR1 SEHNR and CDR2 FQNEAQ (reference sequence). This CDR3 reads CASSFDSGRDTIYEQYF. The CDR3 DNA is TGTGCCAGCAGCTTCGACTCTGGCCGGGACACAATCTACGAGCAGTACTTC.

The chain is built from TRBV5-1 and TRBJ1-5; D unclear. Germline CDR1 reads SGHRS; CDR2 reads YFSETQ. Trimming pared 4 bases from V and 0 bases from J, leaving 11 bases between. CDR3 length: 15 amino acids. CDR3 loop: CASSLDGDSNQPQHF. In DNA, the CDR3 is TGCGCCAGCAGCCTGGACGGAGATAGCAATCAGCCCCAGCATTTT.

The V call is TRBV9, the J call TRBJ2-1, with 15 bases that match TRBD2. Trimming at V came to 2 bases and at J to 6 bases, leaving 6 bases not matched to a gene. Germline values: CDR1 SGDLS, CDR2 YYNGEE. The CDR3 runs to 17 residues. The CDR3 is CASSVNTGLAGGNEQFF. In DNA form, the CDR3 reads TGTGCCAGCAGCGTCAACACGGGACTAGCGGGAGGCAATGAGCAGTTCTTC.

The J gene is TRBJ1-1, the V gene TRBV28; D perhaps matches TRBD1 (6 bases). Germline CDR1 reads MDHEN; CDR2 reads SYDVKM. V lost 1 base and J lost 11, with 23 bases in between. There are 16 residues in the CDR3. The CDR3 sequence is CASSLSRDTPFPSAFF. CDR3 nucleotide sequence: TGTGCCAGCAGTTTATCCCGGGACACCCCTTTCCCTTCGGCTTTCTTT.

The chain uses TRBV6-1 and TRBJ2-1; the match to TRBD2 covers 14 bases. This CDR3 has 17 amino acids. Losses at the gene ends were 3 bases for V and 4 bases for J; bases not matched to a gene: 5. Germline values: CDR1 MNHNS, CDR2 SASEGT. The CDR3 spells CASSEGLAGAIYNEQFF. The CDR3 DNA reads TGTGCCAGCAGTGAGGGACTAGCGGGAGCAATTTACAATGAGCAGTTCTTC.

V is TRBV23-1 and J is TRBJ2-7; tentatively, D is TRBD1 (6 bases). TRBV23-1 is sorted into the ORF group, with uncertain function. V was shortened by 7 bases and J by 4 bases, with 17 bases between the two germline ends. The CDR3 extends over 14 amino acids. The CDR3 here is CASNPRTERYEQYF. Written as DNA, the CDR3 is TGCGCCAGCAATCCCAGGACAGAGAGATACGAGCAGTACTTC.

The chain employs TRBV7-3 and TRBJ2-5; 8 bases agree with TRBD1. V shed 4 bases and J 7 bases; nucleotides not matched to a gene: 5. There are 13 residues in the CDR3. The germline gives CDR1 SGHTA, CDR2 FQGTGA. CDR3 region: CASSYDRGGTQYF. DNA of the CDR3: TGTGCCAGCAGCTACGACAGGGGAGGGACCCAGTACTTC.